This T cell receptor beta chain was retrieved from a study of control samples from healthy donors and cancer patients. The data were produced by immunoSEQ multiplex PCR, yet TCRdb's version contains in-frame clones alone and is incomplete. The repertoire holds tens of thousands of clones, with 75% to 90% as singletons. This CDR3 comprises 13 residues. Trimming cost V 2 bases and J 3 bases; bases outside gene matches: 1. The sequenced sample was blood. This sequence originates from a man in his fifties or sixties in good health. V is TRBV12-3 or TRBV12-4 and J is TRBJ2-7; 7 bases map to TRBD2. The CDR3 loop is CASSLTSDYEQYF. CDR3 in DNA: TGTGCCAGCAGTTTAACTAGCGACTACGAGCAGTACTTC.